This T cell receptor (beta chain) was found in a study of regulatory T cells in long-lasting Graves disease. The time point was: persistent/refractory GD, antithyroid drugs over 5 years with positive TRAb. The TCR library was prepared using RNA isolated from PBMCs. Guidelines of the American Thyroid Association were used to diagnose Graves' disease. This clonotype was recorded at least ten times. Its target is not known. Germline-derived CDR1 and CDR2 are LNHNV and YYDKDF (reference sequence). Trimming removed 0 bases from V and 9 bases from J; junction bases left unmatched: 5. The CDR3 length is 14 residues. CDR3-region Arm-PCR and iRepertoire HTBI primers produced the TCR beta libraries. TCRdb independently ran MiXCR on the multiplex PCR reads; one entry per CDR3 protein. Among around 460,000 distinct CDR3 sequences listed, about 20% were seen once. The study's findings and limits: Sample size was small, which may have lowered accuracy.

The chain recombines TRBV15 with TRBJ2-7; 10 nucleotides line up with TRBD2. Sequencing used peripheral blood mononuclear cells (PBMCs), obtained when the disease was refractory, from a patient treated with antithyroid drugs. The TCR was taken from a female donor with Graves disease. This CDR3 reads CATSRDKAGGLQYF. In nucleotides, the CDR3 is TGTGCCACCAGCAGAGATAAAGCGGGGGGGCTGCAGTACTTC.